This TCR beta chain came from a study of blood T cells in healthy people across ages. Sample-barcoded 5' priming and a J-beta primer mix drove a second PCR of about 6 to 12 cycles. TCRdb called the 5' RACE reads again in MiXCR, with one record for every CDR3 protein. Of around 750,000 distinct CDR3 sequences listed, about 53% are singletons. Germline CDR1 reads SEHNR; CDR2 reads FQNEAQ (reference sequence). V lost 7 bases and J 13 bases, leaving 22 bases between the germline ends. The CDR3 sequence is 13 residues long. The sequencing input was blood. This chain uses TRBV7-9 with TRBJ1-1; D is unclear. The clonotype was recovered from a man at least 80 years old in good health. For the CDR3, the DNA is TGTGCCAGCACCATCCCCCGGCGCGAGTTGGTTTTCTTT. It codes for CASTIPRRELVFF.